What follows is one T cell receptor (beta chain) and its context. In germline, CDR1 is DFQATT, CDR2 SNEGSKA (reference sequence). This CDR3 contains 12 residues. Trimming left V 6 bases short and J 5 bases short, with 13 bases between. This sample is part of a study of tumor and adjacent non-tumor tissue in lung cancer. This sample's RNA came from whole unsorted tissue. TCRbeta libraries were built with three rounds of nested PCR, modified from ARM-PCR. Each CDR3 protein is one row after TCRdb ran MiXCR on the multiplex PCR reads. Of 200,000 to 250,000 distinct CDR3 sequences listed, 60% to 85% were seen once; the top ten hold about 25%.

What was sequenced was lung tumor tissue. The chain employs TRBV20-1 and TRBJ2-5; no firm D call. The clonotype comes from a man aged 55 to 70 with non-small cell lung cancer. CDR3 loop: CSATYTIETQYF. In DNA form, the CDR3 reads TGCAGTGCGACTTATACCATTGAGACCCAGTACTTC.